Listed below are T cell receptor beta chains from one sample, sequenced in a study of vaccination and CD4 T cells after COVID-19. Each CDR3 protein is one row after TCRdb ran MiXCR on the PCR reads. The sample includes 9,500 to 15,000 distinct CDR3 sequences, less than 40% of them seen just once. Which antigens these TCRs recognize remains unknown. The specimen sequenced was cultured CD4+ T cells from blood. The receptors were gathered from a human donor with COVID-19. Each CDR3 is given with its conserved first and last residue. The D gene is left open where the match is weak. Clone size appears in some rows only: once, few, many, or a class for an expanded clone.

TRBJ1-1	16	NA	NA	TRBV7-8	TGTGCCAGCAGCCGAGCAGGTGGGAGGCCGGGCACTGAAGCTTTCTTT	CASSRAGGRPGTEAFF
TRBJ2-7	14	NA	NA	TRBV10-3	TGTGCCATCAGTCGTGGAGAATTGACCTACGAGCAGTACTTC	CAISRGELTYEQYF
TRBJ2-3	17	TRBD2	few	TRBV7-9	TGTGCCAGCGTATGGACTAGCGGGGGGATCGACACAGATACGCAGTATTTT	CASVWTSGGIDTDTQYF
TRBJ2-2	11	NA	NA	TRBV10-3	TGTGCCATCACCACAGCCGGGGAGCTGTTTTTT	CAITTAGELFF
TRBJ2-5	12	NA	few	TRBV6-1	TGTGCCAGCACCAGCCACCAAGAGACCCAGTACTTC	CASTSHQETQYF
TRBJ1-2	12	NA	NA	TRBV6-2/TRBV6-3	TGTGCCAGCAGTTACTCGACAGTCTCCCACACCTTC	CASSYSTVSHTF
TRBJ1-6	15	NA	NA	TRBV12-3/TRBV12-4	TGTGCCAGCAGTTCGGACAACTCCTATAATTCACCCCTCCACTTT	CASSSDNSYNSPLHF
TRBJ1-1	13	NA	few	TRBV5-6	TGTGCCAGCAGCCCCGGGACGGGCAATGAAGCTTTCTTT	CASSPGTGNEAFF
TRBJ2-1	14	NA	few	TRBV6-4	TGTGCCAGCAGTCGACCCACCTCCTACAATGAGCAGTTCTTC	CASSRPTSYNEQFF
TRBJ2-7	11	NA	few	TRBV30	TGTGCCTGGAGTGTCCGTCGCGAGCAGTACTTC	CAWSVRREQYF
TRBJ2-5	17	TRBD1	NA	TRBV7-9	TGTGCCAGCAGCTTTGCCCGGAAACAGGGGGTGGAAGAGACCCAGTACTTC	CASSFARKQGVEETQYF
TRBJ1-5	13	NA	NA	TRBV2	TGTGCCAGCAGCGGGGATAGCAATCAGCCCCAGCATTTT	CASSGDSNQPQHF
TRBJ2-4	13	NA	NA	TRBV7-9	TGTGCCAGCAGCTTAGAGGGCCAATCCTTTCAGTACTTC	CASSLEGQSFQYF
TRBJ2-5	15	TRBD2	once	TRBV14	TGTGCCAGCAGCCATTTCTTCGGGGGGTCAGAGACCCAGTACTTC	CASSHFFGGSETQYF
TRBJ2-6	18	NA	few	TRBV6-2/TRBV6-3	TGTGCCAGCAGTTACTCGGGTTTTCCAGGGTCTGGGGCCAACGTCCTGACTTTC	CASSYSGFPGSGANVLTF
TRBJ2-7	21	TRBD1	NA	TRBV11-3	TGTGCCAGCAGCTTAGAATCGCGAGGGACAGCTTCATCATCCAGGTCCTACGAGCAGTACTTC	CASSLESRGTASSSRSYEQYF
TRBJ2-5	11	NA	few	TRBV15	TGTGCCACCTCAGGGGGGGAGACCCAGTACTTC	CATSGGETQYF
TRBJ2-1	15	TRBD2	NA	TRBV7-2	TGTGCCAGCAGCTTCGACCGGGGGGTGTACAATGAGCAGTTCTTC	CASSFDRGVYNEQFF
TRBJ1-6	15	NA	once	TRBV5-6	TGTGCCAACAGCTTGGGGCAACAAGCTAATTCACCCCTCCACTTT	CANSLGQQANSPLHF
TRBJ1-5	16	TRBD1	NA	TRBV18	TGTGCCAGCTCACCTAGACAGGGGGATATCAATCAGCCCCAGCATTTT	CASSPRQGDINQPQHF
TRBJ2-2	16	TRBD2	NA	TRBV24-1	TGTGCCACCAGTCCTTCGGGGGGGAGGACCACCGGGGAGCTGTTTTTT	CATSPSGGRTTGELFF
TRBJ2-5	15	TRBD2	once	TRBV5-1	TGCGCCAGCAGCCTGGCTAGCGGGGGCCAAGAGACCCAGTACTTC	CASSLASGGQETQYF
TRBJ1-6	13	NA	NA	TRBV7-2	TGTGCCAGCAGCTCCTCCGGGAATTCACCCCTCCACTTT	CASSSSGNSPLHF
TRBJ1-5	14	TRBD1	few	TRBV6-1	TGTGCCAGCAGTAGTGACAGGGAGAATCAGCCCCAGCATTTT	CASSSDRENQPQHF
TRBJ2-3	15	TRBD2	NA	TRBV9	TGTGCCAGCAGCGCCCAGCGGGGGGGCCACGGTACGCAGTATTTT	CASSAQRGGHGTQYF
TRBJ1-2	15	NA	NA	TRBV11-3	TGTGCCAGCAGCTCAACCCTACAGTTTTCCTATGGCTACACCTTC	CASSSTLQFSYGYTF
TRBJ2-5	14	NA	NA	TRBV27	TGTGCCAGCAGTGGGGGGGGCGCGGGAGAGACCCAGTACTTC	CASSGGGAGETQYF
TRBJ2-7	15	TRBD1	NA	TRBV18	TGTGCCAGCTCACCATCTGCAGGGGGCAACTACGAGCAGTACTTC	CASSPSAGGNYEQYF
TRBJ2-2	14	TRBD1	few	TRBV19	TGTGCCAGTAGTATCGGGACAGACACCGGGGAGCTGTTTTTT	CASSIGTDTGELFF
TRBJ2-1	19	TRBD1	large	TRBV6-1	TGTGCCAGCAGTATCCGCGGACAGGGGGCTATTTCCACCTACAATGAGCAGTTCTTC	CASSIRGQGAISTYNEQFF
TRBJ1-2	14	NA	NA	TRBV5-5	TGTGCCAGCAGCTTGGCCGCAGGGCCCTATGGCTACACCTTC	CASSLAAGPYGYTF
TRBJ2-3	10	NA	NA	TRBV7-3	TGTGCCAGCAGCTTAAAATCACAGTATTTT	CASSLKSQYF
TRBJ1-1	10	NA	NA	TRBV7-9	TGTGCCAGCAGCAACACTGAAGCTTTCTTT	CASSNTEAFF
TRBJ1-5	15	NA	medium-sized	TRBV20-1	TGCAGTGCTAGAGCCCCTGACAGGAGCAATCAGCCCCAGCATTTT	CSARAPDRSNQPQHF
TRBJ1-5	13	NA	NA	TRBV7-2	TGTGCCAGCAGCTTAGATGGGGGTCAGCCCCAGCATTTT	CASSLDGGQPQHF
TRBJ2-5	15	NA	NA	TRBV5-6	TGTGCCAGCAGCTTGAACTTGGGACTCCAAGAGACCCAGTACTTC	CASSLNLGLQETQYF
TRBJ2-7	15	TRBD2	few	TRBV7-3	TGTGCCAGCGCTAATGCCCCGGGGAGCGGGGCCGAGCAGTACTTC	CASANAPGSGAEQYF
TRBJ2-2	17	TRBD2	few	TRBV19	TGTGCCAGTAGTCCAGAAAAGACTAGCGGGGGGACCGGGGAGCTGTTTTTT	CASSPEKTSGGTGELFF
TRBJ2-2	15	NA	few	TRBV19	TGTGCCAGTAGTATCCCCGGCACGAACACCGGGGAGCTGTTTTTT	CASSIPGTNTGELFF
TRBJ2-3	15	NA	few	TRBV7-9	TGTGCCAGCAACACACAGGGCAGGGGCACAGATACGCAGTATTTT	CASNTQGRGTDTQYF
TRBJ1-6	16	TRBD1	few	TRBV19	TGTGCCAGTAGTTCCACGGACAGGGGACTACGTTCACCCCTCCACTTT	CASSSTDRGLRSPLHF
TRBJ1-5	14	NA	NA	TRBV6-1	TGTGCCAGCAGGGGGGACGGATACAATCAGCCCCAGCATTTT	CASRGDGYNQPQHF
TRBJ2-7	14	TRBD1	NA	TRBV7-9	TGTGCCAGCAGCCCGGGACAGGGAAGGAACGAGCAGTACTTC	CASSPGQGRNEQYF
TRBJ1-6	13	NA	NA	TRBV6-1	TGTGCCAGCAGTGAAAGGATAGGTTCACCCCTCCACTTT	CASSERIGSPLHF
TRBJ2-7	15	TRBD2	NA	TRBV2	TGTGCCAGCACCCAAGTGGGACTAGCCGCGCCTGAGCAGTACTTC	CASTQVGLAAPEQYF
TRBJ1-1	14	NA	NA	TRBV7-9	TGTGCCAGCAGCTCGGGGGCAGCGAACACTGAAGCTTTCTTT	CASSSGAANTEAFF
TRBJ2-7	16	TRBD2	NA	TRBV10-1	TGCGCCAGCAGTGAGAACCTAGCGGGGGGGCCCGACGAGCAGTACTTC	CASSENLAGGPDEQYF
TRBJ1-1	15	TRBD1	NA	TRBV4-3	TGCGCCAGCAGCCAGTACAGGGGGCTTGAGACTGAAGCTTTCTTT	CASSQYRGLETEAFF
TRBJ2-3	15	TRBD1	NA	TRBV5-1	TGCGCCAGCAGCTTGGGCGGGACAGGGACAGATACGCAGTATTTT	CASSLGGTGTDTQYF
TRBJ2-1	15	NA	NA	TRBV2	TGTGCCAGCAGCTGGGGGGACAGTCTCCCGGGTGAGCAGTTCTTC	CASSWGDSLPGEQFF
TRBJ2-3	15	TRBD1	NA	TRBV6-1	TGTGCCAGCAGCCAGCAGGGGGCTGTCTCAGATACGCAGTATTTT	CASSQQGAVSDTQYF
TRBJ2-3	14	NA	NA	TRBV11-1	TGTGCCAGCAGCTTATATCCCCCCACAGATACGCAGTATTTT	CASSLYPPTDTQYF
TRBJ1-2	15	NA	NA	TRBV5-5	TGTGCCAGCAGCTTGACGGGGGCGGGTAACTATGGCTACACCTTC	CASSLTGAGNYGYTF
TRBJ1-2	13	TRBD1	NA	TRBV10-1	TGCGCCAGCTCTGGACAGGGCGCCTATGGCTACACCTTC	CASSGQGAYGYTF
TRBJ2-2	16	TRBD1	NA	TRBV19	TGTGCCAGTAGTCCCTCCGGGACAGGGGTTCCCGGGGAGCTGTTTTTT	CASSPSGTGVPGELFF